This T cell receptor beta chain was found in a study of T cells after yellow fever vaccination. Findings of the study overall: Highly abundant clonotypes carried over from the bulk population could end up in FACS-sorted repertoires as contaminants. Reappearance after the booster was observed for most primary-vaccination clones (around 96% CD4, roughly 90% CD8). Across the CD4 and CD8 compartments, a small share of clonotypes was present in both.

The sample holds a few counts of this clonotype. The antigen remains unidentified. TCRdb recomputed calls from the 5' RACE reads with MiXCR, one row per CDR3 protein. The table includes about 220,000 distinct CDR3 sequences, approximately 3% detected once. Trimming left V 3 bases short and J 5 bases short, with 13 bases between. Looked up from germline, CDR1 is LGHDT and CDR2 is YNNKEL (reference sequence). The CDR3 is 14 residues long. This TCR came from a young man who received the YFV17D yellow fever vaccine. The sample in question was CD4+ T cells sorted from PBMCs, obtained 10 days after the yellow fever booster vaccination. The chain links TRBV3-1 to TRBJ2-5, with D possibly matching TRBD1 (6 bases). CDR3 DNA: TGTGCCAGCAGCCAGTACAGGGATCACGAGACCCAGTACTTC. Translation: CASSQYRDHETQYF.